What follows are 4 T cell receptor beta chains derived from one specimen sequenced in a study of shared clonotypes between healthy human individuals. Only in-frame clones appear in the TCRdb table, and some are missing; sequencing was by immunoSEQ multiplex PCR. The sample has hundreds of thousands of clones, more than 70% seen once. The sequenced material came from PBMCs. The origin of the receptors is a middle-aged woman in good health. Some clones in this sample may be carry-over from other donors' samples.

Here the CDR3 DNA reads TGTGCCAGCGCCGAGGGTCTAGATCAGCCCCAGCATTTT. This sequence encodes CASAEGLDQPQHF. The chain is built from TRBV6-1 and TRBJ1-5; no reliable D call. Germline lookup yields CDR1 MNHNS and CDR2 SASEGT. V gave up 8 bases and J gave up 5 bases, with 13 bases separating them. This CDR3 has 13 amino acids.

This clone came up many times. The chain joins TRBV6-5 to TRBJ2-5; 13 bases are a match to TRBD2. The CDR3 is 15 residues long. Trimming at V came to 6 bases and at J to 2 bases, leaving 3 bases not matched to a gene. Looked up from germline, CDR1 is MNHEY and CDR2 is SVGAGI. Here the CDR3 DNA reads TGTGCCAGCAGGACGACTAGCGGGAGGCAAGAGACCCAGTACTTC. Translated, it gives CASRTTSGRQETQYF.

V and J are TRBV7-3 and TRBJ2-7; 10 nucleotides line up with TRBD2. The trim removed 5 bases at V and 5 bases at J, leaving 15 bases unmatched. The CDR3 loop spans 17 amino acids. Germline V gene sequence: CDR1 SGHTA, CDR2 FQGTGA. The CDR3 DNA is TGTGCCAGCAGCACGACGGCTAGCGGGAGAGGGGTCCACGAGCAGTACTTC. Encoded protein: CASSTTASGRGVHEQYF.

V usage is TRBV7-9 and J usage is TRBJ2-1; D unclear. CDR1 is SEHNR and CDR2 is FQNEAQ in the germline V gene (reference sequence). V gave up 1 base and J gave up 0 bases, with 7 bases separating them. The CDR3 runs to 15 residues. Here the CDR3 reads CASSLGQNSYNEQFF. As DNA, the CDR3 is TGTGCCAGCAGCTTAGGGCAGAACTCCTACAATGAGCAGTTCTTC.